This TCR beta chain was sequenced during a study of cytomegalovirus exposure and HLA in healthy donors. Study summary: The approximately 110 validation repertoires used the same platform as the roughly 670 first-cohort repertoires, a later analysis reported.

Comments on this clone: Its antigen is not known.

Overall study findings and caveats: Most sequenced TCRs were rare (though some public TCRs occurred in many donors).

This CDR3 has 16 amino acids. V was clipped by 4 bases and J by 4 bases, with 17 bases between them. Germline V CDR1 and CDR2: SGHVS, FNYEAQ. Sequencing was performed with immunoSEQ multiplex PCR; in TCRdb, only in-frame clones are kept and a portion is missing. The sample carries 260,000 or so clones, approximately 90% recorded once. Sequences were obtained from PBMCs. The chain uses TRBV7-6 and TRBJ2-1, with a tentative D call TRBD1 (5 bases). The clonotype originates from a woman between 18 and 29 years old in good health and CMV-seronegative. CDR3 in DNA: TGTGCCAGCAGCTCCCATAAGGTGACAGCTTACAATGAGCAGTTCTTC. Protein sequence: CASSSHKVTAYNEQFF.